Detailed here is one T cell receptor beta chain. This specimen comes from a study of OX40 agonist ivuxolimab in advanced cancers. The wider study: Hepatocellular carcinoma, melanoma, renal cell or head and neck cancer affected the dose-escalation patients.

The data were produced by immunoSEQ multiplex PCR, yet TCRdb's version contains in-frame clones alone and is incomplete. The sample records 70,000 to 90,000 clones, around four fifths being singletons. Germline lookup yields CDR1 PRHDT and CDR2 FYEKMQ (reference sequence). The V and J ends lost 2 bases and 4 bases respectively, with 9 bases between them. The CDR3 has 13 residues. Here the sequenced sample was CD4+ or CD8+ T cells sorted from blood, taken in a trial of the OX40 agonist ivuxolimab. This sequence originates from an adult with an advanced solid tumor such as melanoma, head and neck, liver or kidney cancer. This chain connects TRBV13 to TRBJ2-7; tentative D call: TRBD2 (5 bases). Here the CDR3 DNA reads TGTGCCAGCAGCTTAAGGGTAGCGTACGAGCAGTACTTC. Translating gives CASSLRVAYEQYF.